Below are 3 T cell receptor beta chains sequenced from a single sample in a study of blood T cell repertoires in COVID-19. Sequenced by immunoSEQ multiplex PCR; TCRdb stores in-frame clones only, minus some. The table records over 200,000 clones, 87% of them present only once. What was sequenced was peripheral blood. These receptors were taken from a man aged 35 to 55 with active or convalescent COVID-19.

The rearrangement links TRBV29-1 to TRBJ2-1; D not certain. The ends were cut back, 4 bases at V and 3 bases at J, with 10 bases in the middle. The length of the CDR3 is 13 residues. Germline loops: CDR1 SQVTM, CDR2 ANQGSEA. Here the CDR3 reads CSVVGEIYNEQFF. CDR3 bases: TGCAGCGTTGTGGGCGAAATCTACAATGAGCAGTTCTTC.

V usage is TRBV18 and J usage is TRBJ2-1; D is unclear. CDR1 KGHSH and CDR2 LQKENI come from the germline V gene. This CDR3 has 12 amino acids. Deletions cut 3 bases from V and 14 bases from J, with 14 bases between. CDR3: CASSPTPQLEFF. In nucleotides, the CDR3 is TGTGCCAGCTCACCGACACCCCAATTGGAGTTCTTC.

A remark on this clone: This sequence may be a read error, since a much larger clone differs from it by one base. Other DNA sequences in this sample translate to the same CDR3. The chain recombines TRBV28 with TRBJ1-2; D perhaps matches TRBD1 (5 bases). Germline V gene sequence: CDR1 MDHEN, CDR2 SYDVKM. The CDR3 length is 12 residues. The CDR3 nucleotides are TGTGCCACCCAGAGACAGAGTTATGGCTATACCTTC. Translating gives CATQRQSYGYTF.